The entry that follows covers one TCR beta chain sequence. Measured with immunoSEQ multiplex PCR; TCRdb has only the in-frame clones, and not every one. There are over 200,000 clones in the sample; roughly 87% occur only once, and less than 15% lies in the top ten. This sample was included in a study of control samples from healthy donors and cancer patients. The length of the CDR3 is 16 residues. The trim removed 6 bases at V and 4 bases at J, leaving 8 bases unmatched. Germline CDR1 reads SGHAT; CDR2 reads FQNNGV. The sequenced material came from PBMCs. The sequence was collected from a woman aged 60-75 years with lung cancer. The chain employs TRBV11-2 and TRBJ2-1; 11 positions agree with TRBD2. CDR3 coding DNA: TGTGCCAGCAGGCATATAGCGGGAGGGCGTTACAATGAGCAGTTCTTC. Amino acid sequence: CASRHIAGGRYNEQFF.